Listed below are T cell receptor beta chains from one sample, sequenced in a study of type 1 regulatory T cells. These receptors are not linked to any known antigen. TCRdb recomputed calls from the reads with MiXCR, one row per CDR3 protein. The data contain about 60,000 distinct CDR3 sequences, more than 45% of them singletons. The sample comprised cultured non-Tr1 T cells, either the whole culture or a sorted T cell fraction (not recorded which). Receptors originate from a human donor in good health. CDR3s include the opening cysteine and the closing phenylalanine or tryptophan. Fields, in order: D gene, V gene, J gene, clone size, CDR3 DNA, CDR3 protein. The D gene is left open where the match is weak. The size entry is marked missing in some rows and otherwise reads once, few, many or a size class.

D gene: -; V gene: TRBV30; J gene: TRBJ1-1; clone size: -; CDR3 DNA: TGTGCCTGGAGTGCCGGGGGTATGAACACTGAAGCTTTCTTT; CDR3 protein: CAWSAGGMNTEAFF
D gene: -; V gene: TRBV30; J gene: TRBJ1-4; clone size: few; CDR3 DNA: TGTGCCTGGAGCGCTGCGGTGGGGGCGCGGGAAAAACTGTTTTTT; CDR3 protein: CAWSAAVGAREKLFF
D gene: -; V gene: TRBV12-3/TRBV12-4; J gene: TRBJ1-2; clone size: few; CDR3 DNA: TGTGCCAGCAGTTTGAGGGGAGGAGGCTACACCTTC; CDR3 protein: CASSLRGGGYTF
D gene: -; V gene: TRBV18; J gene: TRBJ1-5; clone size: -; CDR3 DNA: TGTGCCAGCTCACCTCAAGACGTGAACAATCAGCCCCAGCATTTT; CDR3 protein: CASSPQDVNNQPQHF
D gene: TRBD2; V gene: TRBV12-3/TRBV12-4; J gene: TRBJ2-3; clone size: once; CDR3 DNA: TGTGCCAGCAGTTTAAATCTCCGGGGGAGGGCAGATACGCAGTATTTT; CDR3 protein: CASSLNLRGRADTQYF
D gene: -; V gene: TRBV20-1; J gene: TRBJ2-3; clone size: few; CDR3 DNA: TGCAGTGCTAGAGATCGACGCAACAGTGGAGATACGCAGTATTTT; CDR3 protein: CSARDRRNSGDTQYF
D gene: TRBD1; V gene: TRBV5-1; J gene: TRBJ2-3; clone size: medium-sized; CDR3 DNA: TGCGCCAGCAGCCCCGGACAGGGCCTGACAGATACGCAGTATTTT; CDR3 protein: CASSPGQGLTDTQYF
D gene: TRBD1; V gene: TRBV7-9; J gene: TRBJ2-3; clone size: -; CDR3 DNA: TGTGCCAGCAGCTTTTCCGGGACAGGGGGCATCCAAACGCAGTATTTT; CDR3 protein: CASSFSGTGGIQTQYF
D gene: TRBD2; V gene: TRBV23-1; J gene: TRBJ2-7; clone size: -; CDR3 DNA: TGCGCCAGCAGTCGAGGGACTAGCGGGGGCCGCACCTACGAGCAGTACTTC; CDR3 protein: CASSRGTSGGRTYEQYF
D gene: -; V gene: TRBV3-1; J gene: TRBJ1-1; clone size: few; CDR3 DNA: TGTGCCAGCAGCCCACAAGAAAGGACAGCTCCGAACACTGAAGCTTTCTTT; CDR3 protein: CASSPQERTAPNTEAFF
D gene: TRBD2; V gene: TRBV20-1; J gene: TRBJ2-3; clone size: few; CDR3 DNA: TGCAGTGCTAGAACCCTCGGGGGGGTCGTCTTAGATACGCAGTATTTT; CDR3 protein: CSARTLGGVVLDTQYF
D gene: -; V gene: TRBV7-8; J gene: TRBJ1-2; clone size: few; CDR3 DNA: TGTGCCAGCAGCTTATCGGTGGGAAGGGCGAAAGGTTCCGTTAACTATGGCTACACCTTC; CDR3 protein: CASSLSVGRAKGSVNYGYTF
D gene: TRBD2; V gene: TRBV5-1; J gene: TRBJ2-3; clone size: -; CDR3 DNA: TGCGCCAGTCAGGGACTAGCAGGCCTTGTGTCGCAGTATTTT; CDR3 protein: CASQGLAGLVSQYF
D gene: TRBD1; V gene: TRBV20-1; J gene: TRBJ1-6; clone size: -; CDR3 DNA: TGCAGTGCAGGACAGGGGGCTAACTCACCCCTCCACTTT; CDR3 protein: CSAGQGANSPLHF
D gene: -; V gene: TRBV29-1; J gene: TRBJ2-7; clone size: -; CDR3 DNA: TGCAGCGTTGGGGCAGGGAGGAACGAGCAGTACTTC; CDR3 protein: CSVGAGRNEQYF
D gene: -; V gene: TRBV5-1; J gene: TRBJ2-7; clone size: -; CDR3 DNA: TGCGCCAGCAGCCTGCAGGCTGTCGGCTACGAGCAGTACTTC; CDR3 protein: CASSLQAVGYEQYF
D gene: -; V gene: TRBV7-3; J gene: TRBJ2-7; clone size: few; CDR3 DNA: TGTGCCAGCAGCTTGGATCCCTTGGACGAGCAGTACTTC; CDR3 protein: CASSLDPLDEQYF
D gene: TRBD2; V gene: TRBV7-2; J gene: TRBJ2-7; clone size: -; CDR3 DNA: TGTGCCAGCAGCTCTAGCGGGGGCTTCGGGTACGAGCAGTACTTC; CDR3 protein: CASSSSGGFGYEQYF
D gene: TRBD1; V gene: TRBV7-2; J gene: TRBJ2-2; clone size: -; CDR3 DNA: TGTGCCAGCAGCATCCAGGGGGTCCTCACCGGGGAGCTGTTTTTT; CDR3 protein: CASSIQGVLTGELFF
D gene: TRBD2; V gene: TRBV12-3/TRBV12-4; J gene: TRBJ2-5; clone size: -; CDR3 DNA: TGTGCCAGCAGTTTGAAGGCGGGGGGGAACCAAGAGACCCAGTACTTC; CDR3 protein: CASSLKAGGNQETQYF
D gene: TRBD1; V gene: TRBV6-5; J gene: TRBJ2-7; clone size: -; CDR3 DNA: TGTGCCAGCAGTTCTAAATTCCGGGACAGGTTCTTCTACGAGCAGTACTTC; CDR3 protein: CASSSKFRDRFFYEQYF
D gene: -; V gene: TRBV3-1; J gene: TRBJ2-2; clone size: -; CDR3 DNA: TGTGCCAGCAGCCAGGGGTTGACCGGGGAGCTGTTTTTT; CDR3 protein: CASSQGLTGELFF
D gene: -; V gene: TRBV6-5; J gene: TRBJ1-4; clone size: -; CDR3 DNA: TGTGCCAGCAGTTACACCCGAACAACTAATGAAAAACTGTTTTTT; CDR3 protein: CASSYTRTTNEKLFF
D gene: -; V gene: TRBV12-3/TRBV12-4; J gene: TRBJ2-1; clone size: -; CDR3 DNA: TGTGCCAGCAGTTTAACCATAGGGTCCTACAATGAGCAGTTCTTC; CDR3 protein: CASSLTIGSYNEQFF
D gene: -; V gene: TRBV5-1; J gene: TRBJ1-1; clone size: -; CDR3 DNA: TGCGCCAGCAGCTTGATGGTCGGCACTGAAGCTTTCTTT; CDR3 protein: CASSLMVGTEAFF
D gene: TRBD1; V gene: TRBV19; J gene: TRBJ1-5; clone size: -; CDR3 DNA: TGTGCCAGTAGTGCCTGGGGACAGGGCGGTCAGCCCCAGCATTTT; CDR3 protein: CASSAWGQGGQPQHF
D gene: -; V gene: TRBV3-1; J gene: TRBJ1-2; clone size: -; CDR3 DNA: TGTGCCAGCAGCCAAGGGGCCGGTGATTATGGCTACACCTTC; CDR3 protein: CASSQGAGDYGYTF
D gene: -; V gene: TRBV7-2; J gene: TRBJ2-1; clone size: few; CDR3 DNA: TGTGCCAGCAGCTTAGGGACAGACTACAATGAGCAGTTCTTC; CDR3 protein: CASSLGTDYNEQFF
D gene: TRBD1; V gene: TRBV19; J gene: TRBJ2-7; clone size: -; CDR3 DNA: TGTGCCAGTAGTATGCGGGACAGGTCCTACGAGCAGTACTTC; CDR3 protein: CASSMRDRSYEQYF
D gene: TRBD1; V gene: TRBV20-1; J gene: TRBJ2-7; clone size: -; CDR3 DNA: TGCAGTGCTAGCGGAGACAGGGGAGGCGAGCAGTACTTC; CDR3 protein: CSASGDRGGEQYF
D gene: TRBD2; V gene: TRBV7-2; J gene: TRBJ2-6; clone size: -; CDR3 DNA: TGTGCCAGCAGCCCCATAGCGGGGGGGCCCCCTGGGGCCAACGTCCTGACTTTC; CDR3 protein: CASSPIAGGPPGANVLTF
D gene: TRBD1; V gene: TRBV3-1; J gene: TRBJ1-5; clone size: -; CDR3 DNA: TGTGCCAGCAGCCACGGGACAGGCTGGCATCAGCCCCAGCATTTT; CDR3 protein: CASSHGTGWHQPQHF
D gene: -; V gene: TRBV7-2; J gene: TRBJ2-7; clone size: -; CDR3 DNA: TGTGCCAACAGCCCACCGAGCTCCTACGAGCAGTACTTC; CDR3 protein: CANSPPSSYEQYF
D gene: -; V gene: TRBV27; J gene: TRBJ1-1; clone size: -; CDR3 DNA: TGTGCCACCCGAAGAGTATTGAACACTGAAGCTTTCTTT; CDR3 protein: CATRRVLNTEAFF
D gene: -; V gene: TRBV9; J gene: TRBJ1-3; clone size: -; CDR3 DNA: TGTGCCAGCAGCGTAGAAGTTCGGGCAACTGGAAACACCATATATTTT; CDR3 protein: CASSVEVRATGNTIYF
D gene: TRBD1; V gene: TRBV18; J gene: TRBJ1-1; clone size: -; CDR3 DNA: TGTGCCAGCTCACCCTCGGGACAGGGAATGAACACTGAAGCTTTCTTT; CDR3 protein: CASSPSGQGMNTEAFF
D gene: -; V gene: TRBV7-9; J gene: TRBJ2-5; clone size: -; CDR3 DNA: TGTGCCAGCAGCTTTAGGCTTCAAGAGACCCAGTACTTC; CDR3 protein: CASSFRLQETQYF
D gene: TRBD1; V gene: TRBV5-5; J gene: TRBJ2-1; clone size: -; CDR3 DNA: TGTGCCAGCAGCTTCATCTACCGGACAGGGGGCCGTTGGACAATGGACAATGGGCGGTTCTTC; CDR3 protein: CASSFIYRTGGRWTMDNGRFF
D gene: TRBD2; V gene: TRBV4-2; J gene: TRBJ2-1; clone size: -; CDR3 DNA: TGTGCCAGCAGCGCCACGACTAGCGGTGCCAATGAGCAGTTCTTC; CDR3 protein: CASSATTSGANEQFF
D gene: -; V gene: TRBV5-1; J gene: TRBJ2-1; clone size: few; CDR3 DNA: TGCGCCAGCAGCTTTGGCCCCTCGGGGACTGAGCAGTTCTTC; CDR3 protein: CASSFGPSGTEQFF
D gene: -; V gene: TRBV20-1; J gene: TRBJ2-3; clone size: -; CDR3 DNA: TGCAGTGCTAGTCGGGGATTCCGCACAGATACGCAGTATTTT; CDR3 protein: CSASRGFRTDTQYF
D gene: -; V gene: TRBV7-9; J gene: TRBJ2-6; clone size: -; CDR3 DNA: TGTGCCAGCAGCTACGGGCCTATGGGCTCTGGGGCCAACGTCCTGACTTTC; CDR3 protein: CASSYGPMGSGANVLTF
D gene: -; V gene: TRBV7-3; J gene: TRBJ2-3; clone size: -; CDR3 DNA: TGTGCCAGCAGCTTAACGATCAGAGATACGCAGTATTTT; CDR3 protein: CASSLTIRDTQYF
D gene: TRBD2; V gene: TRBV28; J gene: TRBJ2-4; clone size: -; CDR3 DNA: TGTGCCAGCAGTTTGTCAGGACTAGCGGAAAACATTCAGTACTTC; CDR3 protein: CASSLSGLAENIQYF
D gene: TRBD1; V gene: TRBV10-3; J gene: TRBJ1-6; clone size: -; CDR3 DNA: TGTGCCATCAGTGACCGGGACAGCTATAATTCACCCCTCCACTTT; CDR3 protein: CAISDRDSYNSPLHF
D gene: -; V gene: TRBV20-1; J gene: TRBJ1-2; clone size: -; CDR3 DNA: TGCAGTGCCCGGGCCGGGGGGCACTATGGCTACACCTTC; CDR3 protein: CSARAGGHYGYTF
D gene: -; V gene: TRBV4-1; J gene: TRBJ1-5; clone size: -; CDR3 DNA: TGCGCCAGCAGCCAAGCGGGGCCCAATCAGCCCCAGCATTTT; CDR3 protein: CASSQAGPNQPQHF